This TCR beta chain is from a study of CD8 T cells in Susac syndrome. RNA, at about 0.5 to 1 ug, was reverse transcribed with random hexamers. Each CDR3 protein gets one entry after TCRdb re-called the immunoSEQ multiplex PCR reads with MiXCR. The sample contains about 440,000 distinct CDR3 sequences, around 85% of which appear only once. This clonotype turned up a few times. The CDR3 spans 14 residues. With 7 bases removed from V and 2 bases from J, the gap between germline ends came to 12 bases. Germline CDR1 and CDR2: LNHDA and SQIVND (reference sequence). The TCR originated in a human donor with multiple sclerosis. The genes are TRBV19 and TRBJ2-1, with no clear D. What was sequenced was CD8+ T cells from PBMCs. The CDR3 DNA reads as TGTGCCAGTACGTCTCACTACCCCTACAATGAGCAGTTCTTC. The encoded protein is CASTSHYPYNEQFF.